Sequencing of this T cell receptor beta chain was carried out in a study of cytomegalovirus exposure and HLA in healthy donors. Study results and caveats: According to a later analysis, donors in an Asian-associated ancestry cluster reportedly had fewer N-insertions than the roughly 640-donor mean.

Comment on this clone: Its target is not known.

Germline CDR1 is SGHRS and CDR2 is YFSETQ. V shed 2 bases and J shed 1 base, with 9 bases lying between them. This CDR3 comprises 14 residues. PCR employed 60 Vbeta and 13 Jbeta primers. The table came from immunoSEQ multiplex PCR; TCRdb's copy has only in-frame clones and leaves some out. Among under 90,000 clones, about 70% were seen once, and the ten largest hold 7.5% to 9%. This TCR derives from a man in his forties in good health and CMV-seropositive. This chain joins TRBV5-1 and TRBJ2-5, with a weak D call TRBD1 (5 bases). The sample taken for sequencing was PBMCs. CDR3 in amino acids: CASSFQGAQETQYF. CDR3 DNA: TGCGCCAGCAGCTTTCAAGGGGCCCAAGAGACCCAGTACTTC.